This T cell receptor beta chain derives from a study of blood T cell repertoires in COVID-19. Study information: Samples taken during acute and convalescent COVID-19 were collected in the United States, Italy and Spain.

Unmatched junction bases numbered 6, after V lost 2 bases and J lost 5 bases. This CDR3 is built from 15 residues. Germline-derived CDR1 and CDR2 are MNHEY and SVGEGT. The protocol was immunoSEQ multiplex PCR, while the TCRdb copy is restricted to in-frame clones and leaves out a portion. The sample has 50,000 to 55,000 clones, about 86% seen once. The rearrangement links TRBV6-2 or TRBV6-3 to TRBJ2-1; TRBD2 agrees at 7 bases. The sequence was obtained from a man in his fifties with acute or convalescent COVID-19. Sequenced material: peripheral blood. DNA for the CDR3: TGTGCCAGCAGTTACGGCGGGAGCTTCAACAATGAGCAGTTCTTC. As protein: CASSYGGSFNNEQFF.